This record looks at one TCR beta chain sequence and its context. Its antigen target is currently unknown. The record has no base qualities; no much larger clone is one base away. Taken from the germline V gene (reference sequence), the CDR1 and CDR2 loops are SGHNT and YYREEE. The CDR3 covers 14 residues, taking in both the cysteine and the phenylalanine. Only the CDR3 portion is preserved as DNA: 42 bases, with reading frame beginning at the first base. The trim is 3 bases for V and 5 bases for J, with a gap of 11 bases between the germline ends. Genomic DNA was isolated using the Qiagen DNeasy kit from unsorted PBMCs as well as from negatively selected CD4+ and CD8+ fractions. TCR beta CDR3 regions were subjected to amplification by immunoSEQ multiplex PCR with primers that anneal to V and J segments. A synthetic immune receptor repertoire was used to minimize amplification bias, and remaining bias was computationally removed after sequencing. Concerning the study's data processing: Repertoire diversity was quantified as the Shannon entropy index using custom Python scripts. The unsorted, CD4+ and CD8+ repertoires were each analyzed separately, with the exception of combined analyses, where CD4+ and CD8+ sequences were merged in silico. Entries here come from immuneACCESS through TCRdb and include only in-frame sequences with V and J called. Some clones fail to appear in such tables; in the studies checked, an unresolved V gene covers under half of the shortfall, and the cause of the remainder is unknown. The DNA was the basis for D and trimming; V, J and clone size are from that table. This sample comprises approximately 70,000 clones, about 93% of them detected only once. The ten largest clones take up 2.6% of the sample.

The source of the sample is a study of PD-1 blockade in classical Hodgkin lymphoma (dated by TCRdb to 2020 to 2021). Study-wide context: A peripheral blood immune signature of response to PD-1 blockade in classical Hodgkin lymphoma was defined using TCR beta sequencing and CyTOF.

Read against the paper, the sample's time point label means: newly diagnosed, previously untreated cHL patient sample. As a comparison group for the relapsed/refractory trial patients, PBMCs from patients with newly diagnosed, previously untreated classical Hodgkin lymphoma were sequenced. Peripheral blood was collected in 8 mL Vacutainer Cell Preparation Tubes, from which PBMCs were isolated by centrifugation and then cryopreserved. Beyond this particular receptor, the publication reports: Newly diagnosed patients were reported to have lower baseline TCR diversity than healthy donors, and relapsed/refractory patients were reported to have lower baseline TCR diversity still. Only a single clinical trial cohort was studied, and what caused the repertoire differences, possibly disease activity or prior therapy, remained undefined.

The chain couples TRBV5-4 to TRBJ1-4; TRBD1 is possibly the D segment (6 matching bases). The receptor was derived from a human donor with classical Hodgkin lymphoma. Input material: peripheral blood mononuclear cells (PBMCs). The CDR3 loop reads CASSSQGVNEKLFF. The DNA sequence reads TGTGCCAGCAGCTCACAGGGCGTAAATGAAAAACTGTTTTTT.